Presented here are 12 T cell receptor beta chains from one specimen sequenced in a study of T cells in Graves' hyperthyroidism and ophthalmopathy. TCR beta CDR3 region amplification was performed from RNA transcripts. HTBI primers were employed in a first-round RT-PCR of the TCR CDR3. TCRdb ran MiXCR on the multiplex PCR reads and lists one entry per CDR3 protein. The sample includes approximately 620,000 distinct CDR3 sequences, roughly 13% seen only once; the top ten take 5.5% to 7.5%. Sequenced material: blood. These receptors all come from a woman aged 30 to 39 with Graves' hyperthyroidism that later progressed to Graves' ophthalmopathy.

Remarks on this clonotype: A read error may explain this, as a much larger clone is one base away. The CDR3 sequence: CASSPRGSGRVLNEQSF. CDR3 nucleotides: TGTGCCAGCAGCCCCCGGGGTAGCGGGAGGGTATTGAATGAGCAGTCCTTC. This chain uses TRBV11-2 with TRBJ2-1; 11 bases are shared with TRBD2. Germline loops: CDR1 SGHAT, CDR2 FQNNGV. The CDR3 loop spans 17 amino acids.

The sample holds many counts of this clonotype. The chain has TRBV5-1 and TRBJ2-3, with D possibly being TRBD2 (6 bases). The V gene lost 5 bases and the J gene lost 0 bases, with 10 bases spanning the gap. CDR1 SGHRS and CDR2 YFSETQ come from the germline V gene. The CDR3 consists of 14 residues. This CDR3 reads CASRVSGSTDTQYF. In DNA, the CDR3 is TGCGCCAGCAGGGTCAGCGGGAGCACAGATACGCAGTATTTT. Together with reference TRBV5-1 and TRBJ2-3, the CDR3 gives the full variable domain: KAGVTQTPRYLIKTRGQQVTLSCSPISGHRSVSWYQQTPGQGLQFLFEYFSETQRNKGNFPGRFSGRQFSNSRSEMNVSTLELGDSALYLCASRVSGSTDTQYFGPGTRLTVL.

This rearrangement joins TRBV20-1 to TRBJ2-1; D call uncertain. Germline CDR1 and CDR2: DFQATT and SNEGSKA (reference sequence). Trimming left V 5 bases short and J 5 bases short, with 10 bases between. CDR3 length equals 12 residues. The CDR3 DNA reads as TGCAGTGCTCCTTCACATAACAATGAGCAGTTCTTC. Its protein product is CSAPSHNNEQFF.

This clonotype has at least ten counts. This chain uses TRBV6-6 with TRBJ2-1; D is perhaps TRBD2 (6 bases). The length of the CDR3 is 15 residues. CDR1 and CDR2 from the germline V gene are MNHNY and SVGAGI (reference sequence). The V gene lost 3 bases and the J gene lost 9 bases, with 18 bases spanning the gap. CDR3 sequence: CASSYFRGSGVEQFF. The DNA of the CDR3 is TGTGCCAGCAGTTATTTTCGCGGGTCGGGGGTTGAGCAGTTCTTC.

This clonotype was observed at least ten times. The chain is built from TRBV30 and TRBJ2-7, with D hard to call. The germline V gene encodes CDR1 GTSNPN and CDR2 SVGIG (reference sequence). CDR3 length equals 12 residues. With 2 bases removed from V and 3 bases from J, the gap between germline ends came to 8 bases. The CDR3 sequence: CAWSIGNYEQYF. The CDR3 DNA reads TGTGCCTGGAGTATAGGGAACTACGAGCAGTACTTC.

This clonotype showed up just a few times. CDR3 nucleotides: TGTGCCAGCAGCTTCGGACAGGGGGTGGGGGAGCAGTACTTC. Encoded protein: CASSFGQGVGEQYF. J is TRBJ2-7 and V is TRBV7-9, with TRBD1 matching 10 bases. With V trimmed by 3 bases and J by 7 bases, 6 bases remained unmatched. Germline lookup yields CDR1 SEHNR and CDR2 FQNEAQ (reference sequence). The CDR3 has 14 residues.

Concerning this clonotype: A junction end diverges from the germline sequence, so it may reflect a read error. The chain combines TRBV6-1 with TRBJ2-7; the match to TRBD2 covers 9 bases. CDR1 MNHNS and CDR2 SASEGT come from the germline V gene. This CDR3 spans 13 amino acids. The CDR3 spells CASNSGRNYGQYF. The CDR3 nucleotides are TGTGCCAGCAATAGCGGGAGAAACTACGGGCAGTACTTC.

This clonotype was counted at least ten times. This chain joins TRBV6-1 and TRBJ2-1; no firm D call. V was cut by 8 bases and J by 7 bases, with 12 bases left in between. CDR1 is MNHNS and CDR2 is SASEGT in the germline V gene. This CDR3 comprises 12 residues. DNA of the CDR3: TGTGCCAGCTACACGGAAAAAAATGAGCAGTTCTTC. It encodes CASYTEKNEQFF.

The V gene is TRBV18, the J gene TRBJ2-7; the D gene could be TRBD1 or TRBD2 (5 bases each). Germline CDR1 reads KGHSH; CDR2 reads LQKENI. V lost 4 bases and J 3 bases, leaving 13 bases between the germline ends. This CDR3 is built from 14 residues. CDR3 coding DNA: TGTGCCAGCTCACAGGGACGGGGAGTCTACGAGCAGTACTTC. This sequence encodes CASSQGRGVYEQYF.

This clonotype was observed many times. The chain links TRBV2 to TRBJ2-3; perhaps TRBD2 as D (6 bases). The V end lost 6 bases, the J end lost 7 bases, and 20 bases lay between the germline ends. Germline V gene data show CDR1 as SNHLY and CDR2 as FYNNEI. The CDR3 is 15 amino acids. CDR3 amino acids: CASRGVGSGENTQYF. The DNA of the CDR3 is TGTGCCAGCAGGGGCGTCGGGAGCGGTGAGAATACGCAGTATTTT.

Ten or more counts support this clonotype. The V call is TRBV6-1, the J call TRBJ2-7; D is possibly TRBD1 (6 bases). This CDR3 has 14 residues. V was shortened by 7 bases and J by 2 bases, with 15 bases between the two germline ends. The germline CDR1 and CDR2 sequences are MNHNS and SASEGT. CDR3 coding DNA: TGTGCCAGCACAGTGACAGGAACCGCCTACGAGCAGTACTTC. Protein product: CASTVTGTAYEQYF.

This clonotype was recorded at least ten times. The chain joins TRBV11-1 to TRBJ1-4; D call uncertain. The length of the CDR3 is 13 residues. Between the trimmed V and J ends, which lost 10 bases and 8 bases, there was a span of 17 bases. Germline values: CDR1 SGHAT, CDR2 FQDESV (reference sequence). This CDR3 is CATTWREGEKLFF. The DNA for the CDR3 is TGTGCCACCACGTGGAGGGAAGGAGAAAAACTGTTTTTT.